This T cell receptor (beta chain) was captured by sequencing in a study of monozygotic twins with inflammatory bowel disease. Notes on the study in general: IBD patients shared fewer clonotypes with others than healthy twins, especially with disease activity. Healthy co-twins, by inverse Simpson, had higher TCRbeta diversity than their siblings with IBD.

TCRdb processed the 5' RACE reads again and assigns one entry to each CDR3 protein, with no DNA. In total, the table holds about 380,000 distinct CDR3 sequences. Remarks on this clonotype: Its antigen is still unknown.

The sequencing input was blood. This sequence originates from a human donor with ulcerative colitis or Crohn's disease, or a healthy co-twin of an affected twin (not recorded which).

The CDR3 sequence: CASRDQGNTEQFF. The chain carries TRBV5-1 and TRBJ2-1; with no DNA, the TCRdb D assignment of TRBD1 cannot be verified. This CDR3 has 13 residues. CDR1 is SGHRS, CDR2 YFSETQ, per germline.